The 22 T cell receptor beta chains presented below share a single source sample, sequenced in a study of T-cell memory formation after mild COVID-19. TCRdb passed the 5' RACE reads through MiXCR, listing each CDR3 protein once. In the table there are about 470,000 distinct CDR3 sequences, 18% of which are singletons. The sample was PBMCs or a T cell subset sorted from them (not recorded which). The source is an adult woman who had mild COVID-19 (a few samples of this study predate the infection). Cell type and time point are not known.

This clonotype was seen at least ten times. The chain joins TRBV9 to TRBJ1-1; 12 bases match TRBD1. The CDR3 is 15 residues long. Trimming removed 4 bases from V and 5 bases from J; junction bases left unmatched: 6. The germline CDR1 and CDR2 sequences are SGDLS and YYNGEE. In DNA, the CDR3 is TGTGCCAGCAGCCCTGGGACAGGGGGCGGGACTGAAGCTTTCTTT. It yields the protein CASSPGTGGGTEAFF.

V usage is TRBV9 and J usage is TRBJ2-7; 9 nucleotides align to TRBD2. After removal of 4 bases from V and 1 base from J, the junction contained 12 bases not matched to a gene. The germline V gene encodes CDR1 SGDLS and CDR2 YYNGEE. This CDR3 contains 17 residues. The chain's CDR3 is CASSPRTSELPSYEQYF. DNA for the CDR3: TGTGCCAGCAGCCCCAGGACTAGCGAACTCCCATCCTACGAGCAGTACTTC.

There are a few counts of this clonotype. The genes are TRBV21-1 and TRBJ1-2; the table's D call TRBD1 went unverified against the DNA. TRBV21-1 represents a pseudogene. The CDR3 runs 18 residues. The DNA of the CDR3 is TGTGCCAGCAGCAAAGGAGGGGTAGGGGGCCACCCCTCTATGGGGGACACCTTC. Amino acids: CASSKGGVGGHPSMGDTF.

This clonotype was detected a few times. This rearrangement joins TRBV18 to TRBJ2-7; TRBD1 matches 8 bases. Germline values: CDR1 KGHSH, CDR2 LQKENI. This CDR3 is built from 12 residues. Trimming removed 6 bases from V and 7 bases from J; junction bases left unmatched: 5. CDR3 in DNA: TGTGCCAGCTCGCGGACAGGGCGGGAGCAGTACTTC. It is translated as CASSRTGREQYF.

The genes are TRBV12-3 or TRBV12-4 and TRBJ2-1, with 8 nucleotides matching TRBD2. The ends lost 6 bases at V and 6 bases at J; junction bases unmatched: 16. The CDR3 contains 17 residues. This chain's CDR3 is CASRFRVRGGPGNEQFF. The DNA of the CDR3 is TGTGCCAGCAGATTCCGAGTTCGGGGGGGTCCGGGCAATGAGCAGTTCTTC.

This clonotype came up once. J is TRBJ2-1 and V is TRBV6-1; 14 positions agree with TRBD2. Germline CDR1 MNHNS, CDR2 SASEGT. The length of the CDR3 is 17 residues. V trimming: 2 bases; J trimming: 6 bases; junction bases outside the gene matches: 6. In DNA, the CDR3 is TGTGCCAGCAGTGAACGACTAGCGGGAGGGGGAGGCAATGAGCAGTTCTTC. As protein: CASSERLAGGGGNEQFF.

This clonotype was counted only a few times. The chain links TRBV15 to TRBJ1-3, with D uncertain. V was shortened by 0 bases and J by 0 bases, with 18 bases between the two germline ends. This CDR3 has 19 amino acids. CDR1 and CDR2 (germline): LNHNV, YYDKDF (reference sequence). In nucleotides, the CDR3 is TGTGCCACCAGCAGAGAACTCAAGATTAGGGAGTTCTCTGGAAACACCATATATTTT. Translated, it gives CATSRELKIREFSGNTIYF.

V gene TRBV30 combines with J gene TRBJ1-5; no clear D gene. CDR1 and CDR2 from the germline V gene are GTSNPN and SVGIG (reference sequence). This CDR3 region has 12 residues. Trimming cost V 3 bases and J 7 bases, with 10 bases left between them. The chain's CDR3 is CAWSSNEQPQHF. The CDR3, as DNA: TGTGCCTGGAGCAGCAACGAACAGCCCCAGCATTTT.

This clonotype was seen only a few times. The V gene is TRBV7-9, the J gene TRBJ2-7; maybe TRBD1 (5 bases). V lost 0 bases and J lost 4, with 25 bases in between. This CDR3 region has 19 residues. Looked up from germline, CDR1 is SEHNR and CDR2 is FQNEAQ (reference sequence). For the CDR3, the DNA is TGTGCCAGCAGCTTAGCGGGCGTGTCCTTTCAGGGCCGTTCATACGAGCAGTACTTC. Translating gives CASSLAGVSFQGRSYEQYF. The complete variable domain, with remaining parts taken from reference TRBV7-9 and TRBJ2-7, reads DTGVSQNPRHKITKRGQNVTFRCDPISEHNRLYWYRQTLGQGPEFLTYFQNEAQLEKSRLLSDRFSAERPKGSFSTLEIQRTEQGDSAMYLCASSLAGVSFQGRSYEQYFGPGTRLTVT.

This clonotype was observed a few times. V and J are TRBV10-3 and TRBJ2-7; 13 positions match TRBD2. This CDR3 has 15 residues. V shed 6 bases and J 5 bases; nucleotides not matched to a gene: 7. Per the germline V gene, CDR1 is ENHRY and CDR2 is SYGVKD. CDR3 in DNA: TGTGCCATCAGCCACACTAGCGGGGGGGCCGACGAGCAGTACTTC. The encoded protein is CAISHTSGGADEQYF.

V and J are TRBV13 and TRBJ2-3, with D tentatively TRBD1 or TRBD2 (5 bases each). The germline V gene has CDR1 PRHDT and CDR2 FYEKMQ (reference sequence). The CDR3 loop spans 15 amino acids. The V gene lost 5 bases and the J gene lost 6 bases, with 18 bases spanning the gap. CDR3 in DNA: TGTGCCAGCAGCCAGCTCGGACGGGACCCCGATACGCAGTATTTT. This gives the protein CASSQLGRDPDTQYF.

This clonotype was detected only a few times. The DNA of the CDR3 is TGCAGTGCTAGGTTAGCGGGGCCGAACACTGAAGCTTTCTTT. It encodes CSARLAGPNTEAFF. This chain connects TRBV20-1 to TRBJ1-1; tentative D call: TRBD1 (5 bases). The V and J ends lost 3 bases and 1 base respectively, with 12 bases between them. Germline CDR1 and CDR2: DFQATT and SNEGSKA (reference sequence). This CDR3 contains 14 residues.

This clonotype was picked up a small number of times. The chain is built from TRBV7-2 and TRBJ2-1; D tentatively reads TRBD1 or TRBD2 (6 bases each). The CDR3 spans 12 residues. Germline V gene lookup returns CDR1 SGHTA and CDR2 FQGNSA. V lost 6 bases and J 10 bases, leaving 13 bases between the germline ends. The CDR3 loop reads CASRLQGGEQFF. The CDR3 region has the DNA TGTGCCAGCAGACTACAGGGAGGCGAGCAGTTCTTC. Supplemented by reference TRBV7-2 and TRBJ2-1, the full variable domain reads GAGVSQSPSNKVTEKGKDVELRCDPISGHTALYWYRQSLGQGLEFLIYFQGNSAPDKSGLPSDRFSAERTGGSVSTLTIQRTQQEDSAVYLCASRLQGGEQFFGPGTRLTVL.

This clonotype was seen a single time. The chain employs TRBV5-6 and TRBJ1-4; 7 bases line up with TRBD1. The CDR3 is made up of 15 amino acids. The trim removed 3 bases at V and 7 bases at J, leaving 9 bases unmatched. CDR1 and CDR2 from the germline V gene are SGHDT and YYEEEE. CDR3 sequence reads: CASSWTGGGSEKLFF. The CDR3 region has the DNA TGTGCCAGCAGCTGGACAGGTGGGGGGAGTGAAAAACTGTTTTTT.

The sample holds a few counts of this clonotype. This chain joins TRBV13 and TRBJ2-1, with 8 bases that match TRBD1. This CDR3 is 14 amino acids long. The ends lost 2 bases at V and 7 bases at J; junction bases unmatched: 4. Germline values: CDR1 PRHDT, CDR2 FYEKMQ (reference sequence). CDR3 protein: CASSLQGAHNEQFF. The CDR3 DNA sequence: TGTGCCAGCAGCTTACAGGGGGCGCATAATGAGCAGTTCTTC.

CDR3 amino acids: CAWSSGSGDEQFF. The CDR3 coding sequence is TGTGCCTGGAGTAGCGGGAGTGGAGATGAGCAGTTCTTC. This chain connects TRBV30 to TRBJ2-1, with 8 nucleotides matching TRBD2. The CDR3 runs 13 residues. Germline loops: CDR1 GTSNPN, CDR2 SVGIG (reference sequence). V lost 2 bases and J lost 8; bases outside the gene matches: 5.

The gene calls are TRBV7-9 and TRBJ1-4, with a weak D call TRBD1 (6 bases). The V end was cut by 5 bases, the J end by 6 bases, with 7 bases between. The V gene's germline CDR1 is SEHNR and CDR2 FQNEAQ (reference sequence). This CDR3 comprises 12 residues. This CDR3 is CASSEGDEKLFF. The CDR3 DNA follows: TGTGCCAGCAGCGAGGGGGATGAAAAACTGTTTTTT. Supplemented by reference TRBV7-9 and TRBJ1-4, the full variable domain reads DTGVSQNPRHKITKRGQNVTFRCDPISEHNRLYWYRQTLGQGPEFLTYFQNEAQLEKSRLLSDRFSAERPKGSFSTLEIQRTEQGDSAMYLCASSEGDEKLFFGSGTQLSVL.

This CDR3 reads CASSLSGTGHEAFF. CDR3 bases: TGTGCCAGCAGTTTGAGCGGGACAGGGCATGAAGCTTTCTTT. The rearrangement uses TRBV12-3 or TRBV12-4 and TRBJ1-1; 9 nucleotides line up with TRBD1. The trim removed 3 bases at V and 7 bases at J, leaving 6 bases unmatched. This CDR3 is 14 amino acids long.

This clonotype was found a few times. The V and J genes are TRBV7-8 and TRBJ2-4, with TRBD2 identical over 9 bases. The length of the CDR3 is 19 residues. The V gene's germline CDR1 is SGHVS and CDR2 FQNEAQ. After removal of 7 bases from V and 0 bases from J, the junction contained 16 bases not matched to a gene. The DNA for the CDR3 is TGTGCCAGCACCCCTAGTGGTAGCGGGAGTGAAGGAGCCAAAAACATTCAGTACTTC. Its translation is CASTPSGSGSEGAKNIQYF.

This clonotype has only a few counts. The J gene is TRBJ2-7, the V gene TRBV20-1, with TRBD1 matching over 7 bases. The CDR3 length is 15 residues. V lost 1 base to trimming and J lost 3 bases; unmatched junction nucleotides: 9. CDR1 is DFQATT and CDR2 is SNEGSKA in the germline V gene (reference sequence). The CDR3 nucleotides are TGCAGTGCTAGAGGCTTTGGACAGGCCGGCTACGAGCAGTACTTC. This gives the protein CSARGFGQAGYEQYF.

V gene TRBV3-1 combines with J gene TRBJ2-6; 8 bases map to TRBD1. The CDR3 runs to 15 residues. Losses at the gene ends were 3 bases for V and 12 bases for J; bases not matched to a gene: 10. The germline V gene encodes CDR1 LGHDT and CDR2 YNNKEL (reference sequence). For the CDR3, the DNA is TGTGCCAGCAGCCAGATGACAGGGGCCCAGAGCGTCCTGACTTTC. This encodes CASSQMTGAQSVLTF.

At least ten counts were recorded for this clonotype. The chain uses TRBV18 and TRBJ1-5, with D possibly being TRBD1 (6 bases). The CDR3 is 15 amino acids. Looked up from germline, CDR1 is KGHSH and CDR2 is LQKENI. The germline V and J ends were trimmed by 2 bases and 4 bases, with 12 bases remaining between them. Here the CDR3 DNA reads TGTGCCAGCTCACCAACCGGGACAAAAAATCAGCCCCAGCATTTT. It translates to CASSPTGTKNQPQHF.